These T cell receptor beta chains were read from a single sample in a study of blood T cell repertoires in COVID-19. Sequenced by immunoSEQ multiplex PCR; TCRdb stores in-frame clones only, minus some. The table lists some 250,000 clones, roughly 90% of them singletons. Material: PBMCs or T cells enriched from blood (not recorded which). Receptors originate from a woman aged 40 to 55 with acute COVID-19. CDR3s include the opening cysteine and the closing phenylalanine or tryptophan. D genes are given only for firm matches. Only part of the rows carry a size: once, few, many, or a class if the clone is expanded.

abundance: few; v_gene: TRBV5-4; j_gene: TRBJ2-2; d_gene: TRBD2; CDR3aa: CASSPQTSGRVYTGELFF; CDR3nt: TGTGCCAGCAGCCCACAGACTAGCGGGAGGGTTTACACCGGGGAGCTGTTTTTT
abundance: few; v_gene: TRBV6-6; j_gene: TRBJ1-3; d_gene: NA; CDR3aa: CASSPGWMGEAGNTIYF; CDR3nt: TGTGCCAGCAGTCCCGGGTGGATGGGTGAAGCTGGAAACACCATATATTTT
abundance: NA; v_gene: TRBV6-5; j_gene: TRBJ1-1; d_gene: TRBD1; CDR3aa: CASRLQGLETEAFF; CDR3nt: TGTGCCAGCAGGCTACAGGGGTTAGAGACTGAAGCTTTCTTT
abundance: NA; v_gene: TRBV5-6; j_gene: TRBJ1-2; d_gene: TRBD1; CDR3aa: CASSPGQGTPYANYGYTF; CDR3nt: TGTGCCAGCAGCCCTGGACAGGGGACACCATATGCTAACTATGGCTACACCTTC
abundance: NA; v_gene: TRBV9; j_gene: TRBJ2-1; d_gene: TRBD2; CDR3aa: CASSVAGTSLVPLGNEQFF; CDR3nt: TGTGCCAGCAGCGTAGCCGGGACTAGTTTAGTCCCTTTGGGGAATGAGCAGTTCTTC
abundance: NA; v_gene: TRBV18; j_gene: TRBJ1-2; d_gene: TRBD1; CDR3aa: CASSWDRDNYGYTF; CDR3nt: TGTGCCAGCTCGTGGGACAGGGATAACTATGGCTACACCTTC
abundance: NA; v_gene: TRBV2; j_gene: TRBJ1-6; d_gene: TRBD1; CDR3aa: CASSGTGNSPLHF; CDR3nt: TGTGCCAGCAGTGGGACAGGGAATTCACCCCTCCACTTT
abundance: NA; v_gene: TRBV29-1; j_gene: TRBJ1-1; d_gene: NA; CDR3aa: CSPGEAFF; CDR3nt: TGCAGCCCCGGTGAAGCTTTCTTT
abundance: NA; v_gene: TRBV10-3; j_gene: TRBJ1-5; d_gene: NA; CDR3aa: CAIRGGLNQPQHF; CDR3nt: TGTGCCATCAGAGGGGGTCTCAATCAGCCCCAGCATTTT
abundance: NA; v_gene: TRBV12-5; j_gene: TRBJ1-5; d_gene: NA; CDR3aa: CASGLGQISNQPQHF; CDR3nt: TGTGCTAGTGGCCTGGGGCAGATTAGCAATCAGCCCCAGCATTTT
abundance: NA; v_gene: TRBV19; j_gene: TRBJ1-2; d_gene: NA; CDR3aa: CASSIDGNYGYTF; CDR3nt: TGTGCCAGTAGTATAGACGGGAACTATGGCTACACCTTC
abundance: NA; v_gene: TRBV7-9; j_gene: TRBJ1-2; d_gene: TRBD1; CDR3aa: CASSPGTGGSEYGYTF; CDR3nt: TGTGCCAGCAGCCCCGGGACAGGGGGCAGCGAGTATGGCTACACCTTC
abundance: NA; v_gene: TRBV7-9; j_gene: TRBJ2-3; d_gene: TRBD2; CDR3aa: CASSLGYSGSGTDTQYF; CDR3nt: TGTGCCAGCAGCTTAGGCTATAGCGGGAGTGGCACAGATACGCAGTATTTT
abundance: NA; v_gene: TRBV18; j_gene: TRBJ1-3; d_gene: NA; CDR3aa: CASSPQGSGNTIYF; CDR3nt: TGTGCCAGCTCACCGCAGGGTTCTGGAAACACCATATATTTT
abundance: NA; v_gene: TRBV27; j_gene: TRBJ2-7; d_gene: NA; CDR3aa: CASSSLGGSYEQYF; CDR3nt: TGTGCCAGCAGCTCTTTAGGGGGTTCCTACGAGCAGTACTTC
abundance: NA; v_gene: TRBV24-1; j_gene: TRBJ2-1; d_gene: TRBD2; CDR3aa: CATSSNSGRGRDEQFF; CDR3nt: TGTGCCACCAGTAGTAATAGCGGGAGGGGCCGGGATGAGCAGTTCTTC
abundance: NA; v_gene: TRBV7-9; j_gene: TRBJ2-1; d_gene: TRBD1; CDR3aa: CASTMTGDNEQFF; CDR3nt: TGTGCCAGCACCATGACAGGGGATAATGAGCAGTTCTTC
abundance: NA; v_gene: TRBV2; j_gene: TRBJ1-6; d_gene: TRBD1; CDR3aa: CASSTRGTANSPLHF; CDR3nt: TGTGCCAGCAGTACCCGAGGGACAGCAAATTCACCCCTCCACTTT
abundance: NA; v_gene: TRBV7-9; j_gene: TRBJ1-4; d_gene: NA; CDR3aa: CASSQTGGANEKLFF; CDR3nt: TGTGCCAGCAGCCAAACTGGGGGGGCTAATGAAAAACTGTTTTTT
abundance: NA; v_gene: TRBV5-1; j_gene: TRBJ1-1; d_gene: NA; CDR3aa: CASTNMNTEAFF; CDR3nt: TGCGCCAGCACTAATATGAACACTGAAGCTTTCTTT
abundance: NA; v_gene: TRBV7-9; j_gene: TRBJ1-3; d_gene: NA; CDR3aa: CASLPSAGNTIYF; CDR3nt: TGTGCCAGCTTACCCTCCGCGGGAAACACCATATATTTT
abundance: NA; v_gene: TRBV7-9; j_gene: TRBJ2-7; d_gene: NA; CDR3aa: CASSLYGVSRYSYEQYF; CDR3nt: TGTGCCAGCAGCTTATACGGGGTATCTCGGTACTCCTACGAGCAGTACTTC
abundance: NA; v_gene: TRBV29-1; j_gene: TRBJ2-1; d_gene: NA; CDR3aa: CSVAVTINEQFF; CDR3nt: TGCAGCGTTGCGGTGACTATAAATGAGCAGTTCTTC
abundance: NA; v_gene: TRBV2; j_gene: TRBJ2-7; d_gene: TRBD1; CDR3aa: CASSGDSYEQYF; CDR3nt: TGTGCCAGCAGTGGGGACAGCTACGAGCAGTACTTC
abundance: few; v_gene: TRBV10-3; j_gene: TRBJ2-7; d_gene: TRBD1; CDR3aa: CAISEGGTGDEQYF; CDR3nt: TGTGCCATCAGTGAGGGAGGGACAGGGGACGAGCAGTACTTC
abundance: NA; v_gene: TRBV7-9; j_gene: TRBJ1-3; d_gene: TRBD1; CDR3aa: CASSPTWDRAGNTIYF; CDR3nt: TGTGCCAGCAGCCCAACGTGGGACAGGGCTGGAAACACCATATATTTT
abundance: NA; v_gene: TRBV6-1; j_gene: TRBJ2-3; d_gene: TRBD1; CDR3aa: CASSDMDRAFSDTQYF; CDR3nt: TGTGCCAGCAGTGACATGGACAGGGCATTTTCCGATACGCAGTATTTT
abundance: NA; v_gene: TRBV28; j_gene: TRBJ2-5; d_gene: TRBD1; CDR3aa: CASSSKMLPNRGRETQYF; CDR3nt: TGTGCCAGCAGCAGCAAGATGCTCCCCAACAGGGGGCGTGAGACCCAGTACTTC